This T cell receptor beta chain originates from a study of T cell changes during pregnancy in multiple sclerosis. This CDR3 contains 19 residues. Germline-derived CDR1 and CDR2 are SGHAT and FQNNGV. Trimming at V came to 5 bases and at J to 4 bases, leaving 20 bases not matched to a gene. Repertoires were generated with immunoSEQ multiplex PCR, while TCRdb's copy carries only in-frame clones and drops some. The table includes about 74,000 clones, roughly 90% detected once. This chain connects TRBV11-2 to TRBJ2-1; 7 nucleotides line up with TRBD1. Source: peripheral blood, taken after pregnancy. This receptor was taken from a female donor in good health, enrolled as a control in a pregnancy study. This chain's CDR3 is CASSLYRLNRDRLYNEQFF. The CDR3 coding sequence is TGTGCCAGCAGCCTCTATAGATTAAACCGGGACAGACTTTACAATGAGCAGTTCTTC.